The 21 T cell receptor beta chains in this list originate from one sample, sequenced in a study of PD-1 blockade in classical Hodgkin lymphoma. TCRdb keeps only in-frame clones here, not all; method: immunoSEQ multiplex PCR. The sample holds 120,000 to 150,000 clones, 78% seen once. After autologous stem cell transplantation all patients relapsed, and prior brentuximab vedotin exposure differed between cohorts. The sample in question was peripheral blood mononuclear cells (PBMCs), obtained before the second cycle of nivolumab. These receptor sequences come from a human donor with classical Hodgkin lymphoma.

The count of this clone is one. This chain connects TRBV28 to TRBJ1-5; D is unclear. CDR1 is MDHEN, CDR2 SYDVKM, per germline. This CDR3 region has 12 residues. Trimming removed 6 bases from V and 5 bases from J, with 8 bases in between. DNA of the CDR3: TGTGCCAGCAGCTCCGGAGATCAGCCCCAGCATTTT. Translating gives CASSSGDQPQHF.

This chain connects TRBV5-1 to TRBJ1-6; TRBD1 matches 7 bases. This CDR3 contains 18 residues. The germline CDR1 and CDR2 sequences are SGHRS and YFSETQ. The ends lost 2 bases at V and 4 bases at J; junction bases unmatched: 12. CDR3 residues: CASSLGERGRRYNSPLHF. In DNA form, the CDR3 reads TGCGCCAGCAGCTTAGGTGAGAGGGGGCGCCGGTATAATTCACCCCTCCACTTT.

The genes are TRBV5-4 and TRBJ2-2; 10 bases line up with TRBD2. Germline V CDR1 and CDR2: SGHNT, YYREEE (reference sequence). The trim removed 2 bases at V and 0 bases at J, leaving 1 base unmatched. This CDR3 is 16 amino acids long. The CDR3 nucleotides read TGTGCCAGCAGCTTAGCGGGAGGGCCGAACACCGGGGAGCTGTTTTTT. Its protein is CASSLAGGPNTGELFF.

The rearrangement links TRBV19 to TRBJ2-6; 8 bases are shared with TRBD1. The V gene's germline CDR1 is LNHDA and CDR2 SQIVND (reference sequence). Losses at the gene ends were 6 bases for V and 4 bases for J; bases not matched to a gene: 2. The CDR3 extends over 14 amino acids. CDR3 in DNA: TGTGCCAGTAGGACAGGGGCCGGGGCCAACGTCCTGACTTTC. Protein sequence: CASRTGAGANVLTF.

This chain joins TRBV5-1 and TRBJ2-1; TRBD2 agrees at 7 bases. Germline V gene sequence: CDR1 SGHRS, CDR2 YFSETQ. This CDR3 has 13 residues. With 3 bases clipped from V and 10 bases from J, the junction kept 7 bases outside the gene matches. CDR3 in amino acids: CASSSGTTTEQFF. For the CDR3, the DNA is TGCGCCAGCAGCTCCGGGACTACGACCGAGCAGTTCTTC.

This chain joins TRBV13 and TRBJ2-2; 7 bases align to TRBD1. Germline lookup yields CDR1 PRHDT and CDR2 FYEKMQ (reference sequence). This CDR3 is built from 16 residues. The junction had 12 bases not matched to a gene; V was cut back by 5 bases and J by 6 bases. CDR3 bases: TGTGCCAGCAGCCTACTACAGGGGCGTCGCGCCGGGGAGCTGTTTTTT. It translates to CASSLLQGRRAGELFF. Using reference TRBV13 and TRBJ2-2 for the parts outside the CDR3, the full variable domain is AAGVIQSPRHLIKEKRETATLKCYPIPRHDTVYWYQQGPGQDPQFLISFYEKMQSDKGSIPDRFSAQQFSDYHSELNMSSLELGDSALYFCASSLLQGRRAGELFFGEGSRLTVL.

CDR3 loop: CASSSPTGGVSEAFF. As DNA, the CDR3 is TGTGCCAGCAGCTCACCGACAGGGGGAGTATCTGAAGCTTTCTTT. The V and J genes are TRBV7-2 and TRBJ1-1; 9 bases match TRBD1. Trimming removed 4 bases from V and 6 bases from J; junction bases left unmatched: 9. Germline V CDR1 and CDR2: SGHTA, FQGNSA. CDR3 size: 15 residues. The variable domain in full, with the rest retrieved from reference TRBV7-2 and TRBJ1-1, is GAGVSQSPSNKVTEKGKDVELRCDPISGHTALYWYRQSLGQGLEFLIYFQGNSAPDKSGLPSDRFSAERTGGSVSTLTIQRTQQEDSAVYLCASSSPTGGVSEAFFGQGTRLTVV.

The J gene is TRBJ1-2, the V gene TRBV27; D may be TRBD1 (6 bases). This CDR3 has 15 amino acids. The germline CDR1 and CDR2 sequences are MNHEY and SMNVEV (reference sequence). Trimming pared 4 bases from V and 4 bases from J, leaving 16 bases between. This chain's CDR3 is CASSYRNTGFYGYTF. The CDR3 DNA reads TGTGCCAGCAGTTATAGGAATACAGGGTTCTATGGCTACACCTTC.

The chain is built from TRBV5-1 and TRBJ2-1, with D hard to call. Germline CDR1 is SGHRS and CDR2 is YFSETQ. Trimming shortened V by 2 bases and J by 7 bases, and 10 bases separated the two germline ends. This CDR3 region has 13 residues. The CDR3 bases are TGCGCCAGCAGCTTTTCAGGCACAAATGAGCAGTTCTTC. Translated: CASSFSGTNEQFF.

The chain uses TRBV7-2 and TRBJ2-7, with D possibly being TRBD2 (7 bases). Trimming shortened V by 2 bases and J by 3 bases, and 17 bases separated the two germline ends. This CDR3 spans 16 amino acids. Germline V gene data show CDR1 as SGHTA and CDR2 as FQGNSA. DNA of the CDR3: TGTGCCAGCAGCTTAAACTCGCGGGGGCTAGTCTACGAGCAGTACTTC. It specifies CASSLNSRGLVYEQYF.

This chain joins TRBV7-3 and TRBJ2-2, with a weak D call TRBD1 (6 bases). This CDR3 region has 15 residues. Trimming pared 2 bases from V and 2 bases from J, leaving 9 bases between. From germline, CDR1 is SGHTA and CDR2 FQGTGA. CDR3 residues: CASSLGGYNTGELFF. The DNA for the CDR3 is TGTGCCAGCAGCTTAGGGGGCTATAACACCGGGGAGCTGTTTTTT. Full variable domain (outside the CDR3, taken from reference TRBV7-3 and TRBJ2-2): GAGVSQTPSNKVTEKGKYVELRCDPISGHTALYWYRQSLGQGPEFLIYFQGTGAADDSGLPNDRFFAVRPEGSVSTLKIQRTERGDSAVYLCASSLGGYNTGELFFGEGSRLTVL.

J is TRBJ2-7 and V is TRBV4-1; D gene ambiguous. Germline values: CDR1 MGHRA, CDR2 YSYEKL. This CDR3 is built from 15 residues. V gave up 1 base and J gave up 0 bases, with 10 bases separating them. The CDR3 region is CASSQGIVSSYEQYF. In nucleotides, the CDR3 is TGCGCCAGCAGCCAAGGAATCGTCAGCTCCTACGAGCAGTACTTC.

This clone was recorded only once. The J gene is TRBJ2-4, the V gene TRBV27; unclear D gene. The V end was cut by 8 bases, the J end by 6 bases, with 11 bases between. Germline assignment: CDR1 MNHEY and CDR2 SMNVEV (reference sequence). The CDR3 loop spans 12 amino acids. The CDR3 loop is CASRRSVNIQYF. DNA for the CDR3: TGTGCCAGCCGCCGAAGCGTAAACATTCAGTACTTC.

The genes are TRBV7-9 and TRBJ2-2, with TRBD1 as a possible D gene (6 bases). CDR1 SEHNR and CDR2 FQNEAQ come from the germline V gene (reference sequence). This CDR3 has 18 amino acids. V lost 5 bases to trimming and J lost 4 bases, with 23 bases between them. CDR3 nucleotides: TGTGCCAGCAGCAACCACCAGGGGTGGGCCGAAGGCACCGGGGAGCTGTTTTTT. This sequence encodes CASSNHQGWAEGTGELFF.

CDR3 protein: CASSPLGQGDYEQYF. The CDR3 DNA reads TGTGCCAGCTCACCACTGGGACAGGGGGATTACGAGCAGTACTTC. The J gene is TRBJ2-7, the V gene TRBV18; 11 bases match TRBD1. The germline gives CDR1 KGHSH, CDR2 LQKENI. This CDR3 region has 15 residues. The ends lost 1 base at V and 4 bases at J; junction bases unmatched: 3.

The chain has TRBV11-3 and TRBJ2-1; TRBD2 matches at 15 bases. With 4 bases clipped from V and 6 bases from J, the junction kept 13 bases outside the gene matches. This CDR3 has 19 amino acids. In germline, CDR1 is SGHNT, CDR2 YENEEA. CDR3: CASSSSLGTSGRFSNEQFF. The DNA for the CDR3 is TGTGCCAGCAGCTCTAGCCTCGGGACTAGCGGGAGGTTTAGCAATGAGCAGTTCTTC. The entire variable domain, with the rest obtained from reference TRBV11-3 and TRBJ2-1, is as follows: EAGVVQSPRYKIIEKKQPVAFWCNPISGHNTLYWYLQNLGQGPELLIRYENEEAVDDSQLPKDRFSAERLKGVDSTLKIQPAELGDSAVYLCASSSSLGTSGRFSNEQFFGPGTRLTVL.

The rearrangement links TRBV9 to TRBJ2-7; TRBD1 matches 8 bases. CDR1 and CDR2 (germline): SGDLS, YYNGEE. After removal of 4 bases from V and 2 bases from J, the junction contained 11 bases not matched to a gene. The CDR3 has 16 amino acids. CDR3 amino acids: CASSPNPGTGAYEQYF. The CDR3, as DNA: TGTGCCAGCAGCCCCAACCCCGGGACAGGCGCCTACGAGCAGTACTTC.

The chain is built from TRBV18 and TRBJ2-3; 12 bases match TRBD2. Germline CDR1 is KGHSH and CDR2 is LQKENI. Trimming at V came to 1 base and at J to 5 bases, leaving 4 bases not matched to a gene. This CDR3 spans 16 amino acids. The CDR3 sequence: CASSPRPSGGEDTQYF. DNA for the CDR3: TGTGCCAGCTCACCACGGCCTAGCGGGGGGGAAGATACGCAGTATTTT.

V and J are TRBV7-9 and TRBJ2-1; 10 bases are a match to TRBD1. Germline loops: CDR1 SEHNR, CDR2 FQNEAQ (reference sequence). The CDR3 runs to 16 residues. Losses at the gene ends were 5 bases for V and 5 bases for J; bases not matched to a gene: 9. The CDR3 protein is CASSLTGTGADNEQFF. Written as DNA, the CDR3 is TGTGCCAGCAGCCTGACGGGGACAGGGGCCGACAATGAGCAGTTCTTC.

The V call is TRBV6-5, the J call TRBJ2-1; no reliable D call. V lost 6 bases and J lost 0, with 12 bases in between. The CDR3 length is 15 residues. Per the germline V gene, CDR1 is MNHEY and CDR2 is SVGAGI. CDR3 loop: CASRPVRSSYNEQFF. In nucleotides, the CDR3 is TGTGCCAGCAGACCCGTGAGGAGCTCCTACAATGAGCAGTTCTTC.

The rearrangement uses TRBV6-6 and TRBJ2-4; 10 nucleotides agree with TRBD1. The CDR3 runs to 13 residues. The V gene's germline CDR1 is MNHNY and CDR2 SVGAGI (reference sequence). Trimming at V came to 8 bases and at J to 7 bases, leaving 5 bases not matched to a gene. The CDR3 loop reads CASGRQGANIQYF. DNA for the CDR3: TGTGCCAGCGGCAGACAGGGGGCGAACATTCAGTACTTC.